These 10 T cell receptor beta chains originate from one sample sequenced in a study of OX40 agonist ivuxolimab in advanced cancers. Produced via immunoSEQ multiplex PCR; TCRdb's table is partial and in-frame only. The table includes just under 75,000 clones, 92% detected once. This specimen was CD4+ or CD8+ T cells sorted from blood, taken in a trial of the OX40 agonist ivuxolimab. All receptors derive from an adult with an advanced solid tumor such as melanoma, head and neck, liver or kidney cancer.

The chain has TRBV21-1 and TRBJ1-5. TRBV21-1 is designated a pseudogene. This CDR3 is 17 amino acids long. The CDR3 sequence: CASSKGLGSNSNQPQHF. CDR3 nucleotides: TGTGCCAGCAGCAAAGGTCTGGGTTCCAATAGCAATCAGCCCCAGCATTTT.

This rearrangement joins TRBV7-2 to TRBJ2-7; D is tentatively TRBD1 or TRBD2 (6 bases each). The V and J ends lost 8 bases and 7 bases respectively, with 21 bases between them. Germline V CDR1 and CDR2: SGHTA, FQGNSA. The CDR3 has 14 residues. In DNA, the CDR3 is TGTGCCAGCTCTCTTGGGGGGCGCGCCTCGGAGCAGTACTTC. It encodes CASSLGGRASEQYF.

V is TRBV5-1 and J is TRBJ2-1; 9 bases agree with TRBD1. The CDR3 contains 15 residues. CDR1 is SGHRS, CDR2 YFSETQ, per germline. With 4 bases clipped from V and 3 bases from J, the junction kept 5 bases outside the gene matches. CDR3 residues: CASSKGQGNYNEQFF. CDR3 DNA sequence: TGCGCCAGCAGCAAGGGACAGGGAAACTACAATGAGCAGTTCTTC.

This chain uses TRBV7-2 with TRBJ1-2, with D possibly matching TRBD1 (5 bases). The CDR3 is made up of 15 amino acids. The V and J ends lost 3 bases and 8 bases respectively, with 19 bases between them. In germline, CDR1 is SGHTA, CDR2 FQGNSA. CDR3 protein: CASSLEHGGMGGYTF. CDR3 DNA: TGTGCCAGCAGCTTGGAGCACGGGGGAATGGGGGGCTACACCTTC.

With regard to this clone: The same CDR3 is also encoded by other DNA sequences in this sample. The gene calls are TRBV18 and TRBJ2-1; 11 positions match TRBD1. Germline V gene data show CDR1 as KGHSH and CDR2 as LQKENI. V lost 3 bases and J lost 7; bases outside the gene matches: 5. CDR3 length: 15 residues. In DNA form, the CDR3 reads TGTGCCAGCTCACCCGGACAGGGGGCTGGAAATGAGCAGTTCTTC. Translated, it gives CASSPGQGAGNEQFF.

The chain joins TRBV6-1 to TRBJ1-1, with a weak D call TRBD1 (6 bases). Germline CDR1 is MNHNS and CDR2 is SASEGT. CDR3 length: 13 amino acids. V was pared by 8 bases and J by 2 bases, with 12 bases between. This CDR3 is CASETGQNTEAFF. The CDR3 DNA follows: TGTGCCAGCGAAACGGGACAAAACACTGAAGCTTTCTTT.

The chain employs TRBV11-2 and TRBJ2-7, with D perhaps assigned TRBD1 or TRBD2 (6 bases each). Germline V gene lookup returns CDR1 SGHAT and CDR2 FQNNGV. Trimming took off 4 bases at V and 5 bases at J, with 12 bases between the two ends. The CDR3 has 13 amino acids. The CDR3 bases are TGTGCCAGCAGCTCCCTCCGGGGGCACGAGCAGTACTTC. Its translation is CASSSLRGHEQYF.

In regard to this clone: At one end, the junction sequence differs from germline, possibly due to a read error. The chain couples TRBV25-1 to TRBJ1-1; 7 bases are shared with TRBD1. The germline CDR1 and CDR2 sequences are MGHDK and SYGVNS. This CDR3 spans 13 amino acids. Here the CDR3 reads CTSSTLTGREAFF. CDR3 bases: TGTACCAGCAGTACCTTGACAGGGCGGGAAGCTTTCTTT.

This chain joins TRBV5-8 and TRBJ1-5, with D maybe TRBD1 (6 bases). Germline loops: CDR1 SGHTS, CDR2 YDEGEE. There are 14 residues in the CDR3. Between the trimmed V and J ends, which lost 2 bases and 10 bases, there was a span of 16 bases. CDR3 sequence (DNA): TGTGCCAGCAGCTTAGGGCAGGGGATGACCCCCCAGCATTTT. Its translation: CASSLGQGMTPQHF.

A remark on this clone: Additional DNA sequences in this sample encode the identical CDR3. The J gene is TRBJ1-1, the V gene TRBV5-1; the D gene is possibly TRBD1 (5 bases). Trimming left V 3 bases short and J 0 bases short, with 9 bases between. The germline V gene has CDR1 SGHRS and CDR2 YFSETQ. The length of the CDR3 is 14 residues. The CDR3: CASSWDSLNTEAFF. In nucleotides, the CDR3 is TGCGCCAGCAGCTGGGACTCCCTGAACACTGAAGCTTTCTTT. The entire variable domain, with the rest obtained from reference TRBV5-1 and TRBJ1-1, is as follows: KAGVTQTPRYLIKTRGQQVTLSCSPISGHRSVSWYQQTPGQGLQFLFEYFSETQRNKGNFPGRFSGRQFSNSRSEMNVSTLELGDSALYLCASSWDSLNTEAFFGQGTRLTVV.